This TCR beta chain was found in a study of blood T cell repertoires in COVID-19. About the research overall: The origin of the acute and convalescent COVID-19 samples was the United States, Italy and Spain.

The repertoire was sequenced with immunoSEQ multiplex PCR; TCRdb's copy has only in-frame clones and lacks some. The sample consists of 200,000 to 300,000 clones, approximately 81% of them appearing once. Germline-derived CDR1 and CDR2 are MNHEY and SVGAGI. Trimming at V came to 5 bases and at J to 14 bases, leaving 6 bases not matched to a gene. The CDR3 is 11 residues long. This rearrangement joins TRBV6-5 to TRBJ2-1, with 7 nucleotides matching TRBD2. The origin of this receptor is a man aged 60-69 years with acute or convalescent COVID-19. The sequenced sample consisted of peripheral blood. For the CDR3, the DNA is TGTGCCAGCAGTACGGGAGGAGGGGAGTTCTTC. As protein: CASSTGGGEFF.